This TCR beta chain was identified during a study of Ad26.COV2.S vaccination and SARS-CoV-2 variants. At the level of the study: Of the COV1001 trial arms, the Ad26.COV2.S arm included the donor. Ad26.COV2.S was injected intramuscularly once or twice, 56 days apart. Points from the study as a whole: People who got the vaccine had more spike-specific TCR breadth than people who got placebo.

Treatment denoted: about 20 received Ad26.COV2.S at low or high dose, single or two shots; 5 received placebo; per-sample allocation not given. Sampling took place 63 days after the first vaccine or placebo injection. Of note for this clone: Its cognate antigen is unknown.

TCRdb's table, derived via immunoSEQ multiplex PCR, lists solely in-frame clones and lacks some. The repertoire holds fewer than 800,000 clones, with 70% to 90% as singletons. There are 14 residues in the CDR3. V lost 3 bases and J lost 2, with 11 bases in between. Looked up from germline, CDR1 is SNHLY and CDR2 is FYNNEI. Sequenced here: peripheral blood, sampled in a trial of Ad26.COV2.S vaccine versus placebo. This rearrangement joins TRBV2 to TRBJ2-7; no definite D call. The sequence was obtained from a person between 18 and 65 years old who received the Ad26.COV2.S COVID-19 vaccine or a placebo. The CDR3 DNA follows: TGTGCCAGCAGTGAGGACGTAGGACCCTACGAGCAGTACTTC. It yields the protein CASSEDVGPYEQYF.